A single sample is the source of the 21 T cell receptor beta chains below, sequenced in a study of cytomegalovirus exposure and HLA in healthy donors. Vbeta (60) and Jbeta (13) primers were used in the PCR. Assay: immunoSEQ multiplex PCR; the TCRdb copy retains only in-frame clones and omits some. The sample shows about 82,000 clones, 70% to 85% of them seen only once. The sample comprised PBMCs. These receptors were collected from a human donor in good health.

The CDR3 loop is CASSSQGAGYNEQFF. In DNA form, the CDR3 reads TGTGCCAGCAGTTCTCAGGGGGCGGGGTACAATGAGCAGTTCTTC. The chain carries TRBV27 and TRBJ2-1, with 8 bases that match TRBD1. Germline loops: CDR1 MNHEY, CDR2 SMNVEV (reference sequence). After removal of 4 bases from V and 4 bases from J, the junction contained 6 bases not matched to a gene. The length of the CDR3 is 15 residues.

This clone was counted a few times. The rearrangement uses TRBV5-1 and TRBJ1-1; TRBD1 agrees at 8 bases. Germline CDR1 reads SGHRS; CDR2 reads YFSETQ. With V trimmed by 4 bases and J by 0 bases, 11 bases remained unmatched. The CDR3 length is 17 residues. CDR3 DNA sequence: TGCGCCAGCAGCATTCCAGGGGGCAGTTCATTGAACACTGAAGCTTTCTTT. Translating it yields CASSIPGGSSLNTEAFF.

The rearrangement uses TRBV5-1 and TRBJ2-7; D gene ambiguous. This CDR3 spans 14 amino acids. Trimming took off 7 bases at V and 0 bases at J, with 14 bases between the two ends. Germline V gene data show CDR1 as SGHRS and CDR2 as YFSETQ. The CDR3 loop reads CASRLQTSSYEQYF. The CDR3 bases are TGCGCCAGCCGGTTACAGACCAGCTCCTACGAGCAGTACTTC.

V is TRBV4-3 and J is TRBJ1-2, with D possibly being TRBD1 (6 bases). Germline V gene data show CDR1 as LGHNA and CDR2 as YSLEER. V gave up 0 bases and J gave up 0 bases, with 14 bases separating them. The CDR3 sequence is 17 residues long. The CDR3 is CASSQDLRDKANYGYTF. The CDR3 DNA follows: TGCGCCAGCAGCCAAGATCTCAGGGACAAGGCTAACTATGGCTACACCTTC.

The V and J genes are TRBV5-1 and TRBJ2-3, with a tentative D call TRBD1 (6 bases). CDR1 and CDR2 from the germline V gene are SGHRS and YFSETQ. V lost 4 bases to trimming and J lost 0 bases, with 15 bases between them. There are 16 residues in the CDR3. The CDR3 DNA sequence: TGCGCCAGCAGCCTGGAGGCAGGGGCTAGCACAGATACGCAGTATTTT. Translation: CASSLEAGASTDTQYF.

This clone appeared a few times. The chain recombines TRBV19 with TRBJ1-6; 7 nucleotides align to TRBD1. CDR3 length equals 14 residues. V dropped 4 bases and J dropped 6; count of bases not matched to a gene: 3. Germline lookup yields CDR1 LNHDA and CDR2 SQIVND (reference sequence). The CDR3 bases are TGTGCCAGTAGTAGACAGGGAAGTAATTCACCCCTCCACTTT. Its translation is CASSRQGSNSPLHF.

The chain's CDR3 is CASTEVETIYEQYF. CDR3 bases: TGTGCCAGCACGGAGGTGGAAACTATCTACGAGCAGTACTTC. V usage is TRBV2 and J usage is TRBJ2-7; D perhaps matches TRBD2 (5 bases). Germline assignment: CDR1 SNHLY and CDR2 FYNNEI. V was trimmed by 7 bases and J by 3 bases, leaving 16 bases between them. The CDR3 spans 14 residues.

This chain connects TRBV13 to TRBJ2-3; 7 positions agree with TRBD2. CDR1 and CDR2 from the germline V gene are PRHDT and FYEKMQ (reference sequence). V was clipped by 3 bases and J by 3 bases; unmatched bases: 9. The CDR3 runs to 16 residues. CDR3 region: CASSFSGEGVTDTQYF. Written as DNA, the CDR3 is TGTGCCAGCAGCTTCAGTGGGGAGGGAGTTACAGATACGCAGTATTTT.

V is TRBV11-2 and J is TRBJ2-7; D uncertain. Germline V gene lookup returns CDR1 SGHAT and CDR2 FQNNGV. This CDR3 has 14 amino acids. Trimming took 7 bases from V and 4 from J, leaving 17 bases between them. CDR3 region: CASNLRVAEYEQYF. CDR3 in DNA: TGTGCCAGCAACCTCCGGGTAGCCGAGTACGAGCAGTACTTC.

V usage is TRBV27 and J usage is TRBJ2-7; 9 bases map to TRBD1. Germline assignment: CDR1 MNHEY and CDR2 SMNVEV (reference sequence). This CDR3 comprises 14 residues. The ends lost 6 bases at V and 0 bases at J; junction bases unmatched: 3. CDR3 in amino acids: CASSRDRVSYEQYF. CDR3 nucleotide sequence: TGTGCCAGCAGCAGGGACAGGGTCTCCTACGAGCAGTACTTC.

The J gene is TRBJ2-7, the V gene TRBV9, with a possible D match to TRBD2 (6 bases). Germline CDR1 SGDLS, CDR2 YYNGEE. Trimming took 4 bases from V and 6 from J, leaving 11 bases between them. CDR3 size: 12 residues. Here the CDR3 DNA reads TGTGCCAGCAGCTCCGTGGAGGGCGAGCAGTACTTC. Encoded protein: CASSSVEGEQYF.

The V and J genes are TRBV4-3 and TRBJ2-1; D might be TRBD2 (5 bases). Deletions cut 3 bases from V and 9 bases from J, with 12 bases between. This CDR3 region has 13 residues. Germline CDR1 is LGHNA and CDR2 is YSLEER. CDR3 DNA sequence: TGCGCCAGCAGCCACCCGGGGAGTGGTGAGCAGTTCTTC. This encodes CASSHPGSGEQFF.

The chain combines TRBV6-1 with TRBJ1-6, with D maybe TRBD1 (5 bases). V was shortened by 7 bases and J by 7 bases, with 17 bases between the two germline ends. The germline gives CDR1 MNHNS, CDR2 SASEGT. The CDR3 extends over 15 amino acids. The DNA of the CDR3 is TGTGCCAGCAAAACGGGGGGGGTTACCAATTCACCCCTCCACTTT. Its protein is CASKTGGVTNSPLHF.

Notes on this clone: One end of the junction varies from germline; a read error may be responsible. J is TRBJ1-2 and V is TRBV29-1, with 7 positions matching TRBD1. CDR3 length: 13 amino acids. Germline V gives CDR1 SQVTM, CDR2 ANQGSEA. DNA of the CDR3: TGCAGCGCCTCGACAGGGCTGGACTATGGCTACCCCTTC. This encodes CSASTGLDYGYPF.

The chain couples TRBV13 to TRBJ1-1, with a tentative D call TRBD1 (6 bases). The CDR3 extends over 15 amino acids. The V gene lost 6 bases and the J gene lost 0 bases, with 14 bases spanning the gap. Looked up from germline, CDR1 is PRHDT and CDR2 is FYEKMQ (reference sequence). The CDR3 DNA reads as TGTGCCAGCAGGTGGCGGGGGGCCTTGAACACTGAAGCTTTCTTT. Its translation: CASRWRGALNTEAFF.

The chain recombines TRBV18 with TRBJ2-7; 10 nucleotides line up with TRBD1. From germline, CDR1 is KGHSH and CDR2 LQKENI. V lost 3 bases to trimming and J lost 5 bases; unmatched junction nucleotides: 10. This CDR3 contains 16 residues. The CDR3 nucleotides are TGTGCCAGCTCACCGAAATCCGGGACAGGGGATAACGAGCAGTACTTC. It is translated as CASSPKSGTGDNEQYF.

J is TRBJ2-3 and V is TRBV18; a possible D gene is TRBD2 (6 bases). With 2 bases removed from V and 6 bases from J, the gap between germline ends came to 9 bases. Germline CDR1 and CDR2: KGHSH and LQKENI. The CDR3 contains 13 residues. The DNA for the CDR3 is TGTGCCAGCTCACCATCACGGGGGGATACGCAGTATTTT. Amino acid sequence: CASSPSRGDTQYF.

This clone occurred a few times. The V gene is TRBV5-1, the J gene TRBJ2-5, with D hard to call. Germline lookup yields CDR1 SGHRS and CDR2 YFSETQ. The CDR3 is 14 residues long. V shed 0 bases and J shed 0 bases, with 6 bases lying between them. The CDR3 sequence: CASSLVADQETQYF. DNA for the CDR3: TGCGCCAGCAGCTTGGTGGCAGACCAAGAGACCCAGTACTTC.

The V gene is TRBV15, the J gene TRBJ1-6, with 8 positions matching TRBD1. CDR3 length: 16 residues. The V and J ends lost 1 base and 4 bases, in that order; junction bases with no gene match: 3. CDR1 LNHNV and CDR2 YYDKDF come from the germline V gene (reference sequence). In nucleotides, the CDR3 is TGTGCCACCAGCAGAGGGACAGGGCAATATAATTCACCCCTCCACTTT. It codes for CATSRGTGQYNSPLHF.

The sample holds a few counts of this clone. The V and J genes are TRBV19 and TRBJ2-5, with 15 bases aligning to TRBD2. J was trimmed by 2 bases and V by 3 bases; bases with no gene match: 7. CDR3 length: 18 residues. Germline loops: CDR1 LNHDA, CDR2 SQIVND (reference sequence). Written as DNA, the CDR3 is TGTGCCAGTAGTATCTTTGGGACTAGCGGGGGGTTTCAAGAGACCCAGTACTTC. It yields the protein CASSIFGTSGGFQETQYF.

The chain recombines TRBV6-1 with TRBJ1-2; D is uncertain. The CDR3 length is 19 residues. The V and J ends lost 0 bases and 5 bases respectively, with 25 bases between them. Germline CDR1 and CDR2: MNHNS and SASEGT. In DNA form, the CDR3 reads TGTGCCAGCAGTGAAGCCGTATCTCAAAATGATGGGTGGACTTATGGCTACACCTTC. It is translated as CASSEAVSQNDGWTYGYTF.